Presented here are 2 T cell receptor beta chains from one specimen sequenced in a study of cytomegalovirus exposure and HLA in healthy donors. In the PCR, 60 Vbeta and 13 Jbeta primers were used. TCRdb's table, derived via immunoSEQ multiplex PCR, lists solely in-frame clones and lacks some. The profile shows 150,000 to 200,000 clones, about 80% of them singletons. Material for sequencing was PBMCs. These receptors all stem from a middle-aged man in good health and CMV-seropositive.

This chain links TRBV10-3 with TRBJ2-3; the match to TRBD2 covers 11 bases. Per the germline V gene, CDR1 is ENHRY and CDR2 is SYGVKD. The CDR3 loop spans 19 amino acids. V shed 6 bases and J 0 bases; nucleotides not matched to a gene: 14. CDR3 sequence reads: CAISRPLAGGQGSTDTQYF. For the CDR3, the DNA is TGTGCCATCAGCAGACCCTTAGCGGGGGGGCAGGGGAGCACAGATACGCAGTATTTT.

The chain links TRBV5-4 to TRBJ1-5, with 9 bases that match TRBD1. This CDR3 has 15 residues. J gave up 6 bases and V 4 bases, and 8 bases lay outside the gene matches. CDR1 is SGHNT, CDR2 YYREEE, per germline (reference sequence). The CDR3 loop is CASSLDRGRGQPQHF. Here the CDR3 DNA reads TGTGCCAGCAGCCTGGACAGGGGTCGAGGTCAGCCCCAGCATTTT.